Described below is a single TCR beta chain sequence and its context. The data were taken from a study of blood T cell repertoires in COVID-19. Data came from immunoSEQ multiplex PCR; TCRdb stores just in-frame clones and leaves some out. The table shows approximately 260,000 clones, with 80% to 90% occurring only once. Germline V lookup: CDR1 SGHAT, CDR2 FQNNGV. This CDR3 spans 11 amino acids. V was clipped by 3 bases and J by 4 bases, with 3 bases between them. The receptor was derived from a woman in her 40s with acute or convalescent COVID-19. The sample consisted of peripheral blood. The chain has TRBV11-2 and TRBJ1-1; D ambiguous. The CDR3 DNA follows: TGTGCCAGCAGCTTCGGCACTGAAGCTTTCTTT. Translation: CASSFGTEAFF. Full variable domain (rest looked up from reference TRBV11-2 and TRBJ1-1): EAGVAQSPRYKIIEKRQSVAFWCNPISGHATLYWYQQILGQGPKLLIQFQNNGVVDDSQLPKDRFSAERLKGVDSTLKIQPAKLEDSAVYLCASSFGTEAFFGQGTRLTVV.